A selection of T cell receptor beta chains follows, all from one sample in a study of shared clonotypes between healthy human individuals. The table came from immunoSEQ multiplex PCR; TCRdb's copy has only in-frame clones and leaves some out. Of 400,000 to 600,000 clones listed, around 96% are singletons. Sample: naive CD4+ T cells sorted from blood. These receptors were taken from a young woman in good health. CDR3s include the opening cysteine and the closing phenylalanine or tryptophan. The order of the fields is J gene, clone size, D gene, V gene, CDR3 DNA, CDR3 protein. The D gene is left open where the match is weak. Size is stated for part of the rows, as once, few or many counts, or as a class when the clone is expanded.

TRBJ2-3	-	-	TRBV19	TGTGCCAGTAGTGTCCCGGGGGACTCCACAGATACGCAGTATTTT	CASSVPGDSTDTQYF
TRBJ2-7	-	-	TRBV18	TGTGCCAGCTCACCACGTTCTAGGGAGACCTACGAGCAGTACTTC	CASSPRSRETYEQYF
TRBJ1-2	-	TRBD1	TRBV10-3	TGTGCCATCAGCTCCGGGACAGGGGGCGGAAGGCATGGCTACACCTTC	CAISSGTGGGRHGYTF
TRBJ1-5	-	-	TRBV6-1	TGTGCCAGCAGTGAAGCTCCAGGGGCCTTCAATCAGCCCCAGCATTTT	CASSEAPGAFNQPQHF
TRBJ2-7	-	TRBD2	TRBV11-2	TGTGCCAGCAGCCACCTACCGGTTGCGGGAGGACCCTACGAGCAGTACTTC	CASSHLPVAGGPYEQYF
TRBJ2-7	once	-	TRBV9	TGTGCCAGCAGCGTAGCTCTACGGGAGTCGGACGAGCAGTACTTC	CASSVALRESDEQYF
TRBJ1-3	-	-	TRBV28	TGTGCCAGCAGAACAGGGATCTCTGGAAACACCATATATTTT	CASRTGISGNTIYF
TRBJ2-5	-	-	TRBV10-2	TGCGCCAGCAGTGAGAACGGCAGGGCGAACCAAGAGACCCAGTACTTC	CASSENGRANQETQYF
TRBJ1-1	-	TRBD1	TRBV30	TGTGCCTGGAGTTGGACAGGGGGTTTGACTGAAGCTTTCTTT	CAWSWTGGLTEAFF
TRBJ1-4	-	-	TRBV19	TGTGCCAGTAGTATCGATGGGACAAAACTGTTTTTT	CASSIDGTKLFF
TRBJ2-7	-	-	TRBV28	TGTGCCAGCAGGGGGGGTGGGGCAGGGCTCCACGAGCAGTACTTC	CASRGGGAGLHEQYF
TRBJ1-2	-	-	TRBV5-4	TGTGCCAGCAGCTTGGGACAGACAACAGCTAACTATGGCTACACCTTC	CASSLGQTTANYGYTF
TRBJ1-6	once	-	TRBV28	TGTGCCAGCAGTCCGGGACAACCGATTTCACCCCTCCACTTT	CASSPGQPISPLHF
TRBJ1-1	-	-	TRBV18	TGTGCCAGCTCACCATACAGTGCGAACACTGAAGCTTTCTTT	CASSPYSANTEAFF
TRBJ2-7	-	TRBD2	TRBV20-1	TGCAGTGTAGCGGGAAGAGAAGAGCAGTACTTC	CSVAGREEQYF
TRBJ2-7	-	-	TRBV10-2	TGCGCCAGCCGGGCCGCTGGCCAAGGGGGCGAGCAGTACTTC	CASRAAGQGGEQYF
TRBJ2-1	-	TRBD1	TRBV28	TGTGCCAGCAGTCCCCCCCGTTGGACAGGATCCTACAATGAGCAGTTCTTC	CASSPPRWTGSYNEQFF
TRBJ2-7	-	-	TRBV6-5	TGTGCCAGCAGCCGGGCAGGGAATTTCTACGAGCAGTACTTC	CASSRAGNFYEQYF
TRBJ1-6	-	-	TRBV5-1	TGCGCCAGCAGCTTGGGAACGACAGATGTGTCACCCCTCCACTTT	CASSLGTTDVSPLHF
TRBJ2-1	once	TRBD1	TRBV19	TGTGCCAGTAGTATCGGGACAGGGCTCTACAATGAGCAGTTCTTC	CASSIGTGLYNEQFF
TRBJ1-1	-	TRBD1	TRBV29-1	TGCAGCGTTGACCCGACAGGGGGTAGTACTGAAGCTTTCTTT	CSVDPTGGSTEAFF
TRBJ2-7	-	-	TRBV2	TGTGCCAGCAGTGAAGGGCCAGGATATTCCTACGAGCAGTACTTC	CASSEGPGYSYEQYF
TRBJ1-1	-	-	TRBV6-6	TGTGCCAGCAGACCCCGGACAGAATCCCCTGAAGCTTTCTTT	CASRPRTESPEAFF
TRBJ2-1	-	TRBD2	TRBV4-2	TGTGCCAGCAGCCAAGAGGTAATCGCGGGAGGGTACTACAATGAGCAGTTCTTC	CASSQEVIAGGYYNEQFF
TRBJ1-1	-	TRBD1	TRBV28	TGTGCCAGCAGTAGGACGGGACAGGGCCCTGAAGCTTTCTTT	CASSRTGQGPEAFF
TRBJ1-3	-	-	TRBV5-1	TGCGCCAGCAGCTTTGGTGAATCTGGAAACACCATATATTTT	CASSFGESGNTIYF